This is a list of T cell receptor beta chains from one sample in a study of cytomegalovirus exposure and HLA in healthy donors. Produced via immunoSEQ multiplex PCR; TCRdb's table is partial and in-frame only. Of about 200,000 clones in the sample, 70% are singletons; the top ten hold about 3%. Input material: PBMCs. The source of these receptors is a man aged 35 to 55 in good health and CMV-seropositive. Both conserved end residues are part of each CDR3. Each record gives: D gene, clone size, J gene, V gene, CDR3 DNA, CDR3 protein. A D gene is named only where the DNA matches it firmly. Only some rows state a clone size, as once, few, many or a class for expanded clones.

D gene: TRBD1
clone size: NA
J gene: TRBJ2-7
V gene: TRBV27
CDR3 DNA: TGTGCCAGCAGGGGGGGGACAGGGGCCCTCTACGAGCAGTACTTC
CDR3 protein: CASRGGTGALYEQYF

D gene: NA
clone size: NA
J gene: TRBJ2-1
V gene: TRBV5-1
CDR3 DNA: TGCGCCAGCAGCTTGGTAGTCCAGGGTGGTGGCAATGAGCAGTTCTTC
CDR3 protein: CASSLVVQGGGNEQFF

D gene: NA
clone size: NA
J gene: TRBJ1-2
V gene: TRBV7-2
CDR3 DNA: TGTGCCAGCAGCTCTACAGGGAAAGCTAACTATGGCTACACCTTC
CDR3 protein: CASSSTGKANYGYTF

D gene: TRBD2
clone size: few
J gene: TRBJ2-7
V gene: TRBV25-1
CDR3 DNA: TGTGCCAGCAGTGAGCCGGGAGGGGGGCTCCTATACGAGCAGTACTTC
CDR3 protein: CASSEPGGGLLYEQYF

D gene: NA
clone size: NA
J gene: TRBJ1-2
V gene: TRBV27
CDR3 DNA: TGTGCCAGCAGTTCCGCAGGGAACTATGGCTACACCTTC
CDR3 protein: CASSSAGNYGYTF

D gene: TRBD1
clone size: NA
J gene: TRBJ2-7
V gene: TRBV5-1
CDR3 DNA: TGCGCCAGCCTCTGGGACAGTTCCTACGAGCAGTACTTC
CDR3 protein: CASLWDSSYEQYF

D gene: NA
clone size: NA
J gene: TRBJ2-3
V gene: TRBV6-1
CDR3 DNA: TGTGCCAGCAGGCGGGCGAGCGGCACAGATACGCAGTATTTT
CDR3 protein: CASRRASGTDTQYF

D gene: TRBD2
clone size: NA
J gene: TRBJ2-7
V gene: TRBV2
CDR3 DNA: TGTGCCACTGCGGGAGGGACTAGCGATGGATACGAGCAGTACTTC
CDR3 protein: CATAGGTSDGYEQYF

D gene: NA
clone size: once
J gene: TRBJ1-2
V gene: TRBV4-1
CDR3 DNA: TGCGCCAGCAGCCAAGAGAGAAGACTTTTCTATGGCTACACCTTC
CDR3 protein: CASSQERRLFYGYTF

D gene: NA
clone size: few
J gene: TRBJ1-6
V gene: TRBV7-8
CDR3 DNA: TGTGCCAGCACTCCTGGGGCCTCCTATAATTCACCCCTCCACTTT
CDR3 protein: CASTPGASYNSPLHF

D gene: NA
clone size: NA
J gene: TRBJ1-1
V gene: TRBV6-5
CDR3 DNA: TGTGCCAGCAGTTCCCCCCGCAGGGGGAACACTGAAGCTTTCTTT
CDR3 protein: CASSSPRRGNTEAFF

D gene: NA
clone size: NA
J gene: TRBJ1-3
V gene: TRBV5-1
CDR3 DNA: TGCGCCAGCAGCTTAAGCGGGTTCGGAATTGGAAACACCATATATTTT
CDR3 protein: CASSLSGFGIGNTIYF

D gene: TRBD1
clone size: once
J gene: TRBJ1-1
V gene: TRBV7-9
CDR3 DNA: TGTGCCAGCAGCTTAGGTGACAGGGACGCCACTGAAGCTTTCTTT
CDR3 protein: CASSLGDRDATEAFF

D gene: TRBD1
clone size: NA
J gene: TRBJ2-5
V gene: TRBV5-1
CDR3 DNA: TGCGCCAGCAGCCCCGGACAGGGGCAGGAGACCCAGTACTTC
CDR3 protein: CASSPGQGQETQYF

D gene: TRBD1
clone size: NA
J gene: TRBJ1-5
V gene: TRBV7-2
CDR3 DNA: TGTGCCAGCAGCCGTACAGGGGGCGATCAGCCCCAGCATTTT
CDR3 protein: CASSRTGGDQPQHF

D gene: NA
clone size: NA
J gene: TRBJ2-7
V gene: TRBV27
CDR3 DNA: TGTGCCAGCACTTCGAGTCCGCCCAACGAGCAGTACTTC
CDR3 protein: CASTSSPPNEQYF

D gene: TRBD1
clone size: NA
J gene: TRBJ2-7
V gene: TRBV10-1
CDR3 DNA: TGCGCCAGCAGCCGGGACAGGGGATTCTACGAGCAGTACTTC
CDR3 protein: CASSRDRGFYEQYF

D gene: NA
clone size: NA
J gene: TRBJ2-1
V gene: TRBV5-4
CDR3 DNA: TGTGCCAGCAGCTTTATTCCTAGTCCCTACAATGAGCAGTTCTTC
CDR3 protein: CASSFIPSPYNEQFF

D gene: NA
clone size: many
J gene: TRBJ1-1
V gene: TRBV5-1
CDR3 DNA: TGCGCCAGCAGCGAGCCGTGGAACACTGAAGCTTTCTTT
CDR3 protein: CASSEPWNTEAFF

D gene: NA
clone size: NA
J gene: TRBJ2-5
V gene: TRBV7-2
CDR3 DNA: TGTGCCAGCAGCTTCCCGTTGGAGACCCAGTACTTC
CDR3 protein: CASSFPLETQYF

D gene: NA
clone size: NA
J gene: TRBJ2-5
V gene: TRBV11-2
CDR3 DNA: TGTGCCAGCAGCTTTTCTTGGACAGCTCAAGAGACCCAGTACTTC
CDR3 protein: CASSFSWTAQETQYF

D gene: NA
clone size: NA
J gene: TRBJ1-1
V gene: TRBV27
CDR3 DNA: TGTGCCAGCAGTTTAGGCGCAGGGGTGGGCACTGAAGCTTTCTTT
CDR3 protein: CASSLGAGVGTEAFF

D gene: TRBD1
clone size: few
J gene: TRBJ1-5
V gene: TRBV4-1
CDR3 DNA: TGCGCCAGCAGCCAAGGGGACAGGGATAATCAGCCCCAGCATTTT
CDR3 protein: CASSQGDRDNQPQHF

D gene: NA
clone size: NA
J gene: TRBJ2-5
V gene: TRBV15
CDR3 DNA: TGTGCCACCACCGTGGGTAGGGGGCAAGAGACCCAGTACTTC
CDR3 protein: CATTVGRGQETQYF

D gene: NA
clone size: NA
J gene: TRBJ2-7
V gene: TRBV5-1
CDR3 DNA: TGCGCCAGCAGCTTGGATCAATACGAGCAGTACTTC
CDR3 protein: CASSLDQYEQYF

D gene: NA
clone size: NA
J gene: TRBJ1-1
V gene: TRBV10-3
CDR3 DNA: TGTGCCATCAGTGAGTCGGAGTATTTAAGCGAAGCTTTCTTT
CDR3 protein: CAISESEYLSEAFF

D gene: NA
clone size: NA
J gene: TRBJ1-2
V gene: TRBV7-6
CDR3 DNA: TGTGCCAGCAGTCAGGGGATTATGGGGGACTATGGCTACACCTTC
CDR3 protein: CASSQGIMGDYGYTF

D gene: TRBD1
clone size: NA
J gene: TRBJ2-1
V gene: TRBV6-5
CDR3 DNA: TGTGCCAGCAGTTACGTCGCAAGGGGGCAGAATGAGCAGTTCTTC
CDR3 protein: CASSYVARGQNEQFF

D gene: TRBD2
clone size: few
J gene: TRBJ2-3
V gene: TRBV6-5
CDR3 DNA: TGTGCCAGCAGATTAGCGGGGGGGCCCACAGATACGCAGTATTTT
CDR3 protein: CASRLAGGPTDTQYF

D gene: NA
clone size: NA
J gene: TRBJ1-6
V gene: TRBV7-5
CDR3 DNA: TGTGCCAGCAGCTTAGGCAGCTCCTATAATTCACCCCTCCACTTT
CDR3 protein: CASSLGSSYNSPLHF

D gene: TRBD1
clone size: NA
J gene: TRBJ2-6
V gene: TRBV5-1
CDR3 DNA: TGCGCCAGCAGCGTGCAGGGGGCGGGTGTTTCTGGGGCCAACGTCCTGACTTTC
CDR3 protein: CASSVQGAGVSGANVLTF

D gene: NA
clone size: NA
J gene: TRBJ2-1
V gene: TRBV5-8
CDR3 DNA: TGTGCCAGCAGCTTGGGGGACCCGAGGAGGGGCCGCCTGGATGAGCAGTTCTTC
CDR3 protein: CASSLGDPRRGRLDEQFF

D gene: TRBD2
clone size: NA
J gene: TRBJ2-7
V gene: TRBV4-1
CDR3 DNA: TGCGCCAGCAGCCCCGGACTAGTAGCCGAGCAGTACTTC
CDR3 protein: CASSPGLVAEQYF

D gene: TRBD1
clone size: NA
J gene: TRBJ2-1
V gene: TRBV7-6
CDR3 DNA: TGTGCCAGCAGCTCGACAGGGGATTACAATGAGCAGTTCTTC
CDR3 protein: CASSSTGDYNEQFF

D gene: NA
clone size: few
J gene: TRBJ1-5
V gene: TRBV28
CDR3 DNA: TGTGCCAGCAGTTCGGTAGGGGTCGCGGGCAATCAGCCCCAGCATTTT
CDR3 protein: CASSSVGVAGNQPQHF

D gene: TRBD1
clone size: NA
J gene: TRBJ2-7
V gene: TRBV2
CDR3 DNA: TGTGCCAGCAGTGTAGGACAGGGTGGCGAGCAGTACTTC
CDR3 protein: CASSVGQGGEQYF

D gene: NA
clone size: NA
J gene: TRBJ1-3
V gene: TRBV5-1
CDR3 DNA: TGCGCCAGCAGCTTGGAGGTTCAGGGACTTGGAAACACCATATATTTT
CDR3 protein: CASSLEVQGLGNTIYF

D gene: TRBD1
clone size: NA
J gene: TRBJ1-2
V gene: TRBV5-4
CDR3 DNA: TGTGCCAGCAGGGGGGACAGCTGGAACTATGGCTACACCTTC
CDR3 protein: CASRGDSWNYGYTF

D gene: NA
clone size: NA
J gene: TRBJ1-3
V gene: TRBV7-6
CDR3 DNA: TGTGCCAGCAGCCAGAGCATGATATCCGGGAGGGGAAACACCATATATTTT
CDR3 protein: CASSQSMISGRGNTIYF

D gene: TRBD1
clone size: few
J gene: TRBJ2-7
V gene: TRBV6-5
CDR3 DNA: TGTGCCAGCAGACCGGACAGGGGGAACTACGAGCAGTACTTC
CDR3 protein: CASRPDRGNYEQYF

D gene: NA
clone size: few
J gene: TRBJ2-2
V gene: TRBV11-3
CDR3 DNA: TGTGCCAGCAGCTTAACTTTCGGCGGGGAGCTGTTTTTT
CDR3 protein: CASSLTFGGELFF

D gene: NA
clone size: NA
J gene: TRBJ2-1
V gene: TRBV6-6
CDR3 DNA: TGTGCCAGCCGGTTCGGGTACAATGAGCAGTTCTTC
CDR3 protein: CASRFGYNEQFF

D gene: NA
clone size: NA
J gene: TRBJ2-7
V gene: TRBV5-1
CDR3 DNA: TGCGCCAGCAGCCCGGGACTTAGCTACGAGCAGTACTTC
CDR3 protein: CASSPGLSYEQYF

D gene: NA
clone size: NA
J gene: TRBJ1-2
V gene: TRBV27
CDR3 DNA: TGTGCCAGCAGTTCAAGGTCGCGGGCTAACTATGGCTACACCTTC
CDR3 protein: CASSSRSRANYGYTF

D gene: TRBD2
clone size: NA
J gene: TRBJ2-1
V gene: TRBV28
CDR3 DNA: TGTGCCAGCAGAATCGCCGGGGGGGCCTACAATGAGCAGTTCTTC
CDR3 protein: CASRIAGGAYNEQFF